The 31 T cell receptor beta chains reported below all come from one sample, sequenced in a study of control samples from healthy donors and cancer patients. Using immunoSEQ multiplex PCR, the repertoire was profiled, and TCRdb retains in-frame clones only, with some absent. The sample carries around 200,000 clones, about nine tenths recorded once. Sample: blood. Every receptor here comes from a woman younger than 45 in good health.

This sequence joins TRBV6-5 and TRBJ2-5, with 9 positions matching TRBD2. With 2 bases clipped from V and 5 bases from J, the junction kept 9 bases outside the gene matches. The CDR3 extends over 16 amino acids. Germline assignment: CDR1 MNHEY and CDR2 SVGAGI. Here the CDR3 DNA reads TGTGCCAGCAGTTACGAAGTAGCGGGGGCGAAGGAGACCCAGTACTTC. Protein product: CASSYEVAGAKETQYF.

The chain links TRBV12-3 or TRBV12-4 to TRBJ2-3; D not certain. This CDR3 has 13 residues. V lost 4 bases to trimming and J lost 2 bases, with 7 bases between them. CDR3 in amino acids: CASSSQPTDTQYF. CDR3 nucleotides: TGTGCCAGCAGTTCCCAGCCCACAGATACGCAGTATTTT.

The chain recombines TRBV4-1 with TRBJ2-3; 9 bases are shared with TRBD2. CDR3 size: 16 residues. In germline, CDR1 is MGHRA, CDR2 YSYEKL. V lost 1 base, J lost 3 bases, and 5 bases stayed unmatched. This CDR3 is CASSQVLAGTTDTQYF. In nucleotides, the CDR3 is TGCGCCAGCAGCCAAGTCCTAGCGGGGACTACAGATACGCAGTATTTT.

The CDR3 DNA reads as TGTGCCAGCAGCCCCGACAGGATAACTAATGAAAAACTGTTTTTT. This translates into CASSPDRITNEKLFF. The chain recombines TRBV7-8 with TRBJ1-4; a possible D gene is TRBD1 (6 bases). Germline V CDR1 and CDR2: SGHVS, FQNEAQ. V was shortened by 5 bases and J by 1 base, with 11 bases between the two germline ends. The CDR3 spans 15 residues.

The V gene is TRBV20-1, the J gene TRBJ1-1; D not certain. Germline-derived CDR1 and CDR2 are DFQATT and SNEGSKA (reference sequence). This CDR3 has 11 amino acids. Between the trimmed V and J ends, which lost 1 base and 3 bases, there was a span of 3 bases. CDR3 loop: CSARGDTEAFF. The CDR3 nucleotides are TGCAGTGCTAGAGGGGACACTGAAGCTTTCTTT.

Of note for this clone: Germline is not matched at one junction end, which may reflect a read error. The chain couples TRBV14 to TRBJ1-1; D is undetermined. Germline V gives CDR1 SGHDN, CDR2 FVKESK. This CDR3 spans 14 amino acids. This CDR3 reads CASRQEGKNTEAFF. As DNA, the CDR3 is TGTGCCAGCAGGCAAGAGGGAAAGAACACTGAAGCTTTCTTT.

This chain joins TRBV3-1 (or the pseudogene TRBV3-2) and TRBJ2-5; 9 positions agree with TRBD2. V lost 3 bases to trimming and J lost 0 bases; unmatched junction nucleotides: 2. CDR3 length: 15 amino acids. CDR1 and CDR2 (germline): LGHDT, YNNKEL (reference sequence). CDR3 residues: CASSHTSGYQETQYF. The CDR3 coding sequence is TGTGCCAGCAGCCATACTAGCGGGTACCAAGAGACCCAGTACTTC.

This clone was seen a single time. The chain carries TRBV7-2 and TRBJ2-2; D is unresolved. V was shortened by 3 bases and J by 1 base, with 6 bases between the two germline ends. The germline gives CDR1 SGHTA, CDR2 FQGNSA. This CDR3 spans 14 amino acids. The CDR3 DNA reads TGTGCCAGCAGCTTCCCACAGAACACCGGGGAGCTGTTTTTT. Its protein is CASSFPQNTGELFF.

The chain couples TRBV4-2 to TRBJ2-7, with 12 bases fitting TRBD2. The CDR3 has 15 amino acids. Germline V gene sequence: CDR1 LGHNA, CDR2 YNFKEQ. Trimming at V came to 4 bases and at J to 7 bases, leaving 8 bases not matched to a gene. CDR3 DNA: TGTGCCAGCAGCCTTAGACTAGCGGGAGAGGGTGAGCAGTACTTC. This sequence encodes CASSLRLAGEGEQYF.

This clone was seen only once. The chain carries TRBV19 and TRBJ2-5, with 7 positions matching TRBD1. This CDR3 comprises 13 residues. Trimming at V came to 6 bases and at J to 5 bases, leaving 6 bases not matched to a gene. Germline loops: CDR1 LNHDA, CDR2 SQIVND (reference sequence). CDR3 bases: TGTGCCAGTAGGAGAGGGGGCGGCGAGACCCAGTACTTC. Translated: CASRRGGGETQYF.

The V call is TRBV5-1, the J call TRBJ2-4, with D hard to call. Germline CDR1 and CDR2: SGHRS and YFSETQ. The CDR3 has 14 residues. Trimming stripped 0 bases from V and 5 bases from J, with 9 bases between. The CDR3 coding sequence is TGCGCCAGCAGCTTGGCTGGACCCGAAAACATTCAGTACTTC. The encoded protein is CASSLAGPENIQYF.

This chain uses TRBV10-1 with TRBJ2-5; possibly TRBD2 for D (6 bases). The germline CDR1 and CDR2 sequences are WNHNN and SYGVQD (reference sequence). Deletions cut 2 bases from V and 0 bases from J, with 13 bases between. This CDR3 contains 16 residues. This chain's CDR3 is CASSEVVSGDQETQYF. CDR3 bases: TGCGCCAGCAGTGAGGTGGTTAGCGGAGACCAAGAGACCCAGTACTTC.

This clone was found once. V and J are TRBV2 and TRBJ1-1, with a tentative D call TRBD1 (6 bases). Looked up from germline, CDR1 is SNHLY and CDR2 is FYNNEI. This CDR3 comprises 13 residues. Trimming shortened V by 7 bases and J by 0 bases, and 9 bases separated the two germline ends. CDR3 residues: CASNRDMNTEAFF. The CDR3 nucleotides read TGTGCCAGCAACAGGGACATGAACACTGAAGCTTTCTTT.

The chain carries TRBV9 and TRBJ2-1; TRBD1 or TRBD2 may be the D gene (6 bases each). CDR1 is SGDLS, CDR2 YYNGEE, per germline. The CDR3 runs 15 residues. V lost 0 bases and J 1 base, leaving 8 bases between the germline ends. In DNA form, the CDR3 reads TGTGCCAGCAGCGTAGCGGGGGCTTCCTACAATGAGCAGTTCTTC. This translates into CASSVAGASYNEQFF.

The chain is built from TRBV6-4 and TRBJ1-6; D is unclear. V was clipped by 4 bases and J by 5 bases, with 6 bases between them. Germline V gene lookup returns CDR1 MRHNA and CDR2 SNTAGT. The CDR3 covers 13 residues. The CDR3 nucleotides read TGTGCCAGCAGTGGGGATGATAATTCACCCCTCCACTTT. Its protein is CASSGDDNSPLHF.

V gene TRBV24-1 combines with J gene TRBJ2-3; 7 bases map to TRBD1. V trimming: 7 bases; J trimming: 1 base; junction bases outside the gene matches: 1. Germline CDR1 reads KGHDR; CDR2 reads SFDVKD. This CDR3 comprises 13 residues. The CDR3 reads CATRQGGTDTQYF. The DNA for the CDR3 is TGTGCCACCAGGCAGGGGGGCACAGATACGCAGTATTTT.

The chain has TRBV19 and TRBJ1-1; D unclear. Looked up from germline, CDR1 is LNHDA and CDR2 is SQIVND (reference sequence). The length of the CDR3 is 14 residues. V was trimmed by 6 bases and J by 5 bases, leaving 16 bases between them. The DNA of the CDR3 is TGTGCCAGTAGAGTGACGGGGAGAGAAACTGAAGCTTTCTTT. Protein sequence: CASRVTGRETEAFF.

This chain links TRBV7-8 with TRBJ1-5, with D tentatively TRBD1 (6 bases). This CDR3 has 14 residues. Trimming left V 3 bases short and J 4 bases short, with 10 bases between. Germline values: CDR1 SGHVS, CDR2 FQNEAQ. The CDR3 region has the DNA TGTGCCAGCAGCTTTGGGGGGCGGAATCAGCCCCAGCATTTT. Its translation is CASSFGGRNQPQHF. Drawing the rest from reference TRBV7-8 and TRBJ1-5, the complete variable domain is GAGVSQSPRYKVAKRGQDVALRCDPISGHVSLFWYQQALGQGPEFLTYFQNEAQLDKSGLPSDRFFAERPEGSVSTLKIQRTQQEDSAVYLCASSFGGRNQPQHFGDGTRLSIL.

The chain combines TRBV5-4 with TRBJ1-2; 12 bases agree with TRBD1. Germline V CDR1 and CDR2: SGHNT, YYREEE (reference sequence). Germline trimming cut 6 bases from V and 5 bases from J; bases unmatched to any gene: 5. The CDR3 is 14 amino acids. The CDR3 spells CASTGTGGDYGYTF. The DNA for the CDR3 is TGTGCCAGCACCGGGACAGGGGGCGATTATGGCTACACCTTC.

A word on this clone: One end of the junction varies from germline; a read error may be responsible. V and J are TRBV10-3 and TRBJ2-2; D might be TRBD1 (6 bases). The CDR3 extends over 15 amino acids. Germline-derived CDR1 and CDR2 are ENHRY and SYGVKD. The DNA for the CDR3 is TGTGCCATCAGTGAGATGGGGGCGAATACCGGGGAGCTGTTTTTT. Protein product: CAISEMGANTGELFF.

V gene TRBV5-4 combines with J gene TRBJ1-1; D call uncertain. The CDR3 spans 15 residues. Germline V CDR1 and CDR2: SGHNT, YYREEE (reference sequence). Trimming left V 2 bases short and J 1 base short, with 12 bases between. CDR3 amino acids: CASSLIESGNTEAFF. CDR3 DNA: TGTGCCAGCAGCTTAATCGAGTCGGGGAACACTGAAGCTTTCTTT.

This rearrangement joins TRBV6-5 to TRBJ1-1, with D perhaps TRBD1 (5 bases). Per the germline V gene, CDR1 is MNHEY and CDR2 is SVGAGI. Between the trimmed V and J ends, which lost 5 bases and 1 base, there was a span of 11 bases. This CDR3 contains 14 residues. CDR3 region: CASSLEQENTEAFF. DNA for the CDR3: TGTGCCAGCAGTCTCGAACAGGAGAACACTGAAGCTTTCTTT.

J is TRBJ1-1 and V is TRBV29-1; D perhaps matches TRBD1 (5 bases). The CDR3 length is 11 residues. The V and J ends lost 5 bases and 5 bases respectively, with 9 bases between them. Per germline, CDR1 SQVTM and CDR2 ANQGSEA. CDR3 in amino acids: CSVPKGTEAFF. CDR3 nucleotide sequence: TGCAGCGTTCCCAAGGGGACTGAAGCTTTCTTT.

The chain employs TRBV27 and TRBJ1-1, with D hard to call. Trimming stripped 2 bases from V and 2 bases from J, with 6 bases between. CDR1 is MNHEY and CDR2 is SMNVEV in the germline V gene (reference sequence). The CDR3 totals 13 residues. CDR3 in DNA: TGTGCCAGCAGTTTAAAGGACAACACTGAAGCTTTCTTT. Its protein product is CASSLKDNTEAFF.

The chain links TRBV6-5 to TRBJ1-1; 7 nucleotides align to TRBD1. CDR1 is MNHEY, CDR2 SVGAGI, per germline. The V gene end was trimmed by 6 bases and the J gene end by 4 bases; junction bases not matched to a gene: 2. CDR3 size: 12 residues. CDR3 in DNA: TGTGCCAGCAGAGCAGGGGGCACTGAAGCTTTCTTT. This translates into CASRAGGTEAFF.

This chain connects TRBV9 to TRBJ1-2; D is undetermined. The CDR3 length is 11 residues. Germline-derived CDR1 and CDR2 are SGDLS and YYNGEE. Trimming cost V 7 bases and J 1 base, with 5 bases left between them. CDR3 DNA: TGTGCCAGCGAGAGTAACTATGGCTACACCTTC. Its protein product is CASESNYGYTF.

The rearrangement links TRBV19 to TRBJ2-5; perhaps D is TRBD1 or TRBD2 (5 bases each). Trimming stripped 3 bases from V and 2 bases from J, with 7 bases between. The CDR3 runs to 13 residues. Germline CDR1 LNHDA, CDR2 SQIVND (reference sequence). CDR3 coding DNA: TGTGCCAGTAGTATGGGACGGCAAGAGACCCAGTACTTC. It encodes CASSMGRQETQYF. Based on the CDR3 plus reference TRBV19 and TRBJ2-5, the full variable domain is DGGITQSPKYLFRKEGQNVTLSCEQNLNHDAMYWYRQDPGQGLRLIYYSQIVNDFQKGDIAEGYSVSREKKESFPLTVTSAQKNPTAFYLCASSMGRQETQYFGPGTRLLVL.

The chain joins TRBV3-1 (or the pseudogene TRBV3-2) to TRBJ2-5; tentative D call: TRBD1 (6 bases). CDR3 length: 12 residues. Germline V lookup: CDR1 LGHDT, CDR2 YNNKEL (reference sequence). Trimming removed 4 bases from V and 3 bases from J, with 6 bases in between. The CDR3 bases are TGTGCCAGCAGCCGACAGGAAGAGACCCAGTACTTC. Its translation: CASSRQEETQYF.

The rearrangement joins TRBV14 to TRBJ1-6; possibly TRBD1 for D (6 bases). The germline V and J ends were trimmed by 2 bases and 10 bases, with 12 bases remaining between them. The CDR3 contains 14 residues. Germline V gene sequence: CDR1 SGHDN, CDR2 FVKESK. The CDR3 DNA is TGTGCCAGCAGCCAAACAGGGTCAGGATCACCCCTCCACTTT. It is translated as CASSQTGSGSPLHF.

The chain is built from TRBV7-2 and TRBJ1-5, with D hard to call. Trimming removed 0 bases from V and 0 bases from J, with 6 bases in between. This CDR3 spans 15 amino acids. CDR1 SGHTA and CDR2 FQGNSA come from the germline V gene. This CDR3 is CASSLAGLSNQPQHF. CDR3 nucleotides: TGTGCCAGCAGCTTAGCCGGGCTTAGCAATCAGCCCCAGCATTTT. Full variable domain (missing parts from reference TRBV7-2 and TRBJ1-5): GAGVSQSPSNKVTEKGKDVELRCDPISGHTALYWYRQSLGQGLEFLIYFQGNSAPDKSGLPSDRFSAERTGGSVSTLTIQRTQQEDSAVYLCASSLAGLSNQPQHFGDGTRLSIL.

This clone has a count of ten or more. The chain joins TRBV28 to TRBJ2-5; 11 positions match TRBD2. The ends lost 6 bases at V and 5 bases at J; junction bases unmatched: 8. CDR1 is MDHEN and CDR2 is SYDVKM in the germline V gene. The CDR3 has 15 residues. The CDR3 nucleotides read TGTGCCAGCAGCACCGACTCTAGCGGGAGGGAGACCCAGTACTTC. Amino acid sequence: CASSTDSSGRETQYF.